Described below is a single T cell receptor (beta chain) sequence and its context. Germline V CDR1 and CDR2: SGHNT, YYREEE (reference sequence). V was shortened by 1 base and J by 0 bases, with 11 bases between the two germline ends. This CDR3 is 15 amino acids long. The data originate from a study of blood T cell repertoires in COVID-19. Clones were read by immunoSEQ multiplex PCR, and TCRdb kept only the in-frame ones, dropping some. Among roughly 430,000 clones listed, 70% to 90% were seen once. The sequencing input was PBMCs or T cells enriched from blood (not recorded which). The V call is TRBV5-4, the J call TRBJ2-7, with a possible D match to TRBD2 (6 bases). The source is a woman between 40 and 50 years old with acute COVID-19. The CDR3 sequence: CASSLPRGSSYEQYF. CDR3 DNA sequence: TGTGCCAGCAGCTTGCCGCGGGGTAGCTCCTACGAGCAGTACTTC.